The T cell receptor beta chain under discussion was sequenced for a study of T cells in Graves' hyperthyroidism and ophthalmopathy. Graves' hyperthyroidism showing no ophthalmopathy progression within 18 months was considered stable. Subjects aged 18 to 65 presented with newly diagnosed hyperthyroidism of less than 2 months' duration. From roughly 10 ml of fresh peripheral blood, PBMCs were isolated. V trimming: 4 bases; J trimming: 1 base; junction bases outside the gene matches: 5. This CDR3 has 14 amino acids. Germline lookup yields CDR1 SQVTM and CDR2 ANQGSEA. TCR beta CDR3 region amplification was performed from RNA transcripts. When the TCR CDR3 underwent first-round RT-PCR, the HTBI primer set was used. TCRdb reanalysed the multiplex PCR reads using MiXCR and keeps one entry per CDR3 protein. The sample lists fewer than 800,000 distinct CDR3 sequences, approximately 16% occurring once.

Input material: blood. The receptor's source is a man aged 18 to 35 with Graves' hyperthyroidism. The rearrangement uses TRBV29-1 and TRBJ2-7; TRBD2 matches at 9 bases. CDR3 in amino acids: CSVVGSGRSYEQYF. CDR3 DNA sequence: TGCAGCGTTGTCGGGAGCGGGAGGTCCTACGAGCAGTACTTC.